This entry lists 27 T cell receptor beta chains sequenced from one sample in a study of breast tumors, draining lymph nodes, adjacent tissues. Samples came from axillary lymph nodes draining the breast cancer. TCRdb reprocessed the multiplex PCR reads with MiXCR, giving one entry per CDR3 protein. The sample lists fewer than 85,000 distinct CDR3 sequences; approximately 19% were seen once. The specimen sequenced was axillary lymph node tissue. These receptors came from a female donor with breast cancer. Some clones in this sample may be carry-over from other donors' samples.

This clonotype was detected ten times or more. The gene calls are TRBV11-2 and TRBJ1-2; no clear D. This CDR3 region has 15 residues. CDR1 is SGHAT, CDR2 FQNNGV, per germline. V gave up 0 bases and J gave up 4 bases, with 12 bases separating them. CDR3 sequence: CASSLDHGRPYGYTF. CDR3 nucleotides: TGTGCCAGCAGCTTAGATCATGGGCGCCCCTATGGCTACACCTTC.

There are many counts of this clonotype. The chain uses TRBV5-1 and TRBJ1-3; unclear D gene. The CDR3 covers 14 residues. CDR1 SGHRS and CDR2 YFSETQ come from the germline V gene. V lost 4 bases, J lost 0 bases, and 8 bases lay in between. This CDR3 reads CASSLGSSGNTIYF. Here the CDR3 DNA reads TGCGCCAGCAGCCTGGGAAGCTCTGGAAACACCATATATTTT.

In this sample, this clonotype turned up many times. This rearrangement joins TRBV19 to TRBJ1-5; no clear D. Trimming took off 4 bases at V and 9 bases at J, with 13 bases between the two ends. The CDR3 covers 13 residues. Germline CDR1 and CDR2: LNHDA and SQIVND (reference sequence). The CDR3 sequence is CASSTEDRLPQHF. Written as DNA, the CDR3 is TGTGCCAGTAGTACGGAAGACCGTCTGCCCCAGCATTTT.

This clonotype was picked up many times. The chain joins TRBV7-8 to TRBJ2-7; D may be TRBD2 (6 bases). The CDR3 runs to 15 residues. CDR1 and CDR2 from the germline V gene are SGHVS and FQNEAQ. V lost 4 bases and J 2 bases, leaving 15 bases between the germline ends. The DNA of the CDR3 is TGTGCCAGCAGCTACGACTATGGACTAACCTACGAGCAGTACTTC. Translating gives CASSYDYGLTYEQYF.

In its sample, this clonotype was seen many times. The rearrangement joins TRBV3-1 to TRBJ2-7; D perhaps matches TRBD2 (5 bases). CDR1 LGHDT and CDR2 YNNKEL come from the germline V gene (reference sequence). CDR3 size: 14 residues. Trimming cost V 4 bases and J 2 bases, with 12 bases left between them. The CDR3 here is CASSPRWRAYEQYF. Here the CDR3 DNA reads TGTGCCAGCAGCCCGAGGTGGCGGGCCTACGAGCAGTACTTC.

In this sample, this clonotype turned up many times. The V gene is TRBV10-3, the J gene TRBJ2-2; 8 bases fit TRBD2. The germline gives CDR1 ENHRY, CDR2 SYGVKD. J was trimmed by 3 bases and V by 4 bases; bases with no gene match: 4. The CDR3 is 15 amino acids. CDR3 sequence (DNA): TGTGCCATCAGTGTGCGGGAGGCCGACACCGGGGAGCTGTTTTTT. It encodes CAISVREADTGELFF.

This chain uses TRBV3-1 with TRBJ2-1; D possibly corresponds to TRBD2 (6 bases). V dropped 0 bases and J dropped 6 bases, with 12 bases sitting between them. The CDR3 is 15 residues long. The germline V gene has CDR1 LGHDT and CDR2 YNNKEL (reference sequence). The chain's CDR3 is CASSQESGGINEQFF. The CDR3 coding sequence is TGTGCCAGCAGCCAAGAGTCCGGCGGGATCAATGAGCAGTTCTTC.

This clonotype was seen many times. The chain links TRBV11-2 to TRBJ2-7, with 7 bases fitting TRBD1. Germline V gene data show CDR1 as SGHAT and CDR2 as FQNNGV. The CDR3 consists of 14 residues. V was clipped by 5 bases and J by 2 bases; unmatched bases: 6. The CDR3 loop reads CASSRSDRAYEQYF. The CDR3 DNA is TGTGCCAGCAGCCGTTCCGACAGGGCCTACGAGCAGTACTTC.

This clonotype appeared a single time. This could be a read error, since a much larger clone is one nucleotide away. The chain employs TRBV27 and TRBJ2-2; D is uncertain. Deletions cut 5 bases from V and 5 bases from J, with 15 bases between. The CDR3 runs 15 residues. Germline lookup yields CDR1 MNHEY and CDR2 SMNVEV (reference sequence). CDR3 in DNA: TGTGCCAGCAGTCGAACAGAGGTCTTAACCGGGGAGCTGTTTTTT. Translated: CASSRTEVLTGELFF.

This clonotype was seen ten or more times. The chain is built from TRBV20-1 and TRBJ2-7; 8 bases agree with TRBD2. CDR3 length equals 15 residues. Looked up from germline, CDR1 is DFQATT and CDR2 is SNEGSKA (reference sequence). V lost 0 bases to trimming and J lost 2 bases; unmatched junction nucleotides: 6. The CDR3 DNA follows: TGCAGTGCTAGAGAATCCCTAGCGGGTACCTACGAGCAGTACTTC. Residues: CSARESLAGTYEQYF.

V usage is TRBV11-2 and J usage is TRBJ1-3; perhaps TRBD1 as D (5 bases). Germline values: CDR1 SGHAT, CDR2 FQNNGV. This CDR3 is 16 amino acids long. V was trimmed by 0 bases and J by 2 bases, leaving 11 bases between them. The CDR3 loop reads CASSLDLTRAGNTIYF. For the CDR3, the DNA is TGTGCCAGCAGCTTAGATCTAACCAGGGCTGGAAACACCATATATTTT. Filled out from reference TRBV11-2 and TRBJ1-3, the complete variable domain reads EAGVAQSPRYKIIEKRQSVAFWCNPISGHATLYWYQQILGQGPKLLIQFQNNGVVDDSQLPKDRFSAERLKGVDSTLKIQPAKLEDSAVYLCASSLDLTRAGNTIYFGEGSWLTVV.

On this clonotype: Just one base apart from a much larger clone, this may be a read error. This chain uses TRBV9 with TRBJ2-2, with a possible D match to TRBD2 (6 bases). Germline values: CDR1 SGDLS, CDR2 YYNGEE. CDR3 size: 13 residues. The CDR3 is CASSVNSGGVLFF. In DNA form, the CDR3 reads TGTGCCAGCAGCGTAAACTCGGGCGGGGTGCTGTTTTTT.

On this clonotype itself: Since a much larger clone is just one base distant, this may be a read error. The genes are TRBV11-2 and TRBJ2-1; D gene unclear. This CDR3 contains 14 residues. In germline, CDR1 is SGHAT, CDR2 FQNNGV. The V end was cut by 2 bases, the J end by 5 bases, with 10 bases between. For the CDR3, the DNA is TGTGCCAGCAGCTTAATAGTGGGAAACAATGAGCAGTTCTTC. Translated, it gives CASSLIVGNNEQFF.

This clonotype was counted many times. The CDR3 reads CASGDPYEQYF. As DNA, the CDR3 is TGTGCCTCCGGGGACCCCTACGAGCAGTACTTC. V is TRBV2 and J is TRBJ2-7; possibly TRBD1 or TRBD2 for D (5 bases each). Trimming took 11 bases from V and 2 from J, leaving 10 bases between them. The CDR3 runs 11 residues. Looked up from germline, CDR1 is SNHLY and CDR2 is FYNNEI.

This clonotype was observed at least ten times. The gene calls are TRBV19 and TRBJ1-6; no reliable D call. In germline, CDR1 is LNHDA, CDR2 SQIVND (reference sequence). Trimming took off 4 bases at V and 9 bases at J, with 16 bases between the two ends. CDR3 length equals 15 residues. This chain's CDR3 is CASSTQAGDGSPLHF. The DNA for the CDR3 is TGTGCCAGTAGTACCCAGGCCGGGGATGGTTCACCCCTCCACTTT.

Points on this clonotype: A much larger clone is a single base away; this may be a read error. This chain uses TRBV5-5 with TRBJ2-1; 10 bases agree with TRBD2. This CDR3 is 20 amino acids long. Germline V gene lookup returns CDR1 SGHKS and CDR2 YYEKEE (reference sequence). The CDR3 spells CASSLDPGLAPYFSYNERFF. For the CDR3, the DNA is TGTGCCAGCAGCCTGGACCCGGGACTAGCGCCTTACTTCTCCTACAATGAGCGGTTCTTC.

In this sample, this clonotype turned up many times. The rearrangement joins TRBV11-2 to TRBJ1-6; TRBD1 matches at 8 bases. Germline CDR1 SGHAT, CDR2 FQNNGV. CDR3 length: 15 residues. V trimming: 0 bases; J trimming: 10 bases; junction bases outside the gene matches: 5. The CDR3 nucleotides are TGTGCCAGCAGCTTAGAGTCCAGGGGGCAATCACCCCTCCACTTT. Translated: CASSLESRGQSPLHF.

This clonotype was observed at least ten times. This rearrangement joins TRBV5-8 to TRBJ2-1; tentatively, D is TRBD2 (5 bases). There are 15 residues in the CDR3. CDR1 and CDR2 (germline): SGHTS, YDEGEE. V lost 4 bases and J lost 5, with 16 bases in between. For the CDR3, the DNA is TGTGCCAGCAGCGGAGACCCCGACGGGAACAATGAGCAGTTCTTC. Residues: CASSGDPDGNNEQFF. The full variable domain, its missing parts supplied by reference TRBV5-8 and TRBJ2-1, is EAGVTQSPTHLIKTRGQQATLRCSPISGHTSVYWYQQALGLGLQFLLWYDEGEERNRGNFPPRFSGRQFPNYSSELNVNALELEDSALYLCASSGDPDGNNEQFFGPGTRLTVL.

For this clonotype: A much bigger clone sits one base away, suggesting this may be a read error. This chain connects TRBV7-6 to TRBJ2-7, with D perhaps matching TRBD1 (5 bases). V was pared by 8 bases and J by 2 bases, with 19 bases between. The V gene's germline CDR1 is SGHVS and CDR2 FNYEAQ. The CDR3 has 15 residues. The CDR3 reads CASGPVTEKTYEQYF. The CDR3, as DNA: TGTGCCAGCGGCCCAGTGACAGAGAAGACCTACGAGCAGTACTTC.

This clonotype has a count of ten or more. This rearrangement joins TRBV5-6 to TRBJ1-3; the D is unclear. Per germline, CDR1 SGHDT and CDR2 YYEEEE. The CDR3 contains 15 residues. Trimming pared 1 base from V and 2 bases from J, leaving 10 bases between. This CDR3 is CASSLPLVTGNTIYF. The DNA for the CDR3 is TGTGCCAGCAGCTTGCCCCTGGTCACTGGAAACACCATATATTTT.

This clonotype was recorded a few times. It may be a read error: a sequence one base away is much more abundant. The chain employs TRBV11-3 and TRBJ2-2, with D perhaps given as TRBD1 or TRBD2 (7 bases each). This CDR3 has 14 residues. The V gene's germline CDR1 is SGHNT and CDR2 YENEEA. Here the CDR3 reads CASSFSGGGGEPFF. The CDR3 region has the DNA TGTGCCAGCAGCTTCTCAGGGGGGGGCGGGGAGCCGTTTTTT.

The chain is built from TRBV4-2 and TRBJ2-7, with D perhaps TRBD2 (6 bases). Trimming took off 1 base at V and 1 base at J, with 11 bases between the two ends. Germline V gene data show CDR1 as LGHNA and CDR2 as YNFKEQ. CDR3 length: 15 residues. The CDR3 DNA is TGTGCCAGCAGCCAAGTCCAGGGAGGTTCCTACGAGCAGTACTTC. This gives the protein CASSQVQGGSYEQYF.

This clonotype was seen repeatedly, ten times or more. The chain uses TRBV7-3 and TRBJ1-6; D is unresolved. V was trimmed by 5 bases and J by 10 bases, leaving 15 bases between them. Germline values: CDR1 SGHTA, CDR2 FQGTGA. The CDR3 is made up of 14 amino acids. CDR3 DNA: TGTGCCAGCAGCCTCGATCCGGTACGGTCACCCCTCCACTTT. This codes for CASSLDPVRSPLHF.

This clonotype has ten or more counts. V and J are TRBV29-1 and TRBJ2-2; 9 nucleotides match TRBD2. Trimming at V came to 3 bases and at J to 4 bases, leaving 6 bases not matched to a gene. CDR3 length: 15 residues. Germline V gives CDR1 SQVTM, CDR2 ANQGSEA. This CDR3 is CSVEFSGRGTGELFF. CDR3 nucleotide sequence: TGCAGCGTTGAGTTTAGCGGGAGAGGCACCGGGGAGCTGTTTTTT.

This rearrangement joins TRBV28 to TRBJ1-4; 9 nucleotides line up with TRBD1. The junction had 8 bases not matched to a gene; V was cut back by 4 bases and J by 8 bases. The length of the CDR3 is 15 residues. CDR1 and CDR2 from the germline V gene are MDHEN and SYDVKM. The CDR3 nucleotides are TGTGCCAGCAGTTCAATGACAGGGGGAGGAGAAAAACTGTTTTTT. It specifies CASSSMTGGGEKLFF.

Remarks on this clonotype: The junction departs from the called germline gene at one end, perhaps through a read error. V gene TRBV10-3 combines with J gene TRBJ1-1; 8 nucleotides match TRBD1. In germline, CDR1 is ENHRY, CDR2 SYGVKD. This CDR3 contains 15 residues. CDR3 sequence (DNA): TGTGCCGTCAGTAGGGGGACAGGAATGAACACTGAAGCTTTCTTT. Translated, it gives CAVSRGTGMNTEAFF.

This clonotype was observed many times. This sequence joins TRBV20-1 and TRBJ2-5, with D uncertain. The CDR3 length is 15 residues. The V gene's germline CDR1 is DFQATT and CDR2 SNEGSKA (reference sequence). Between the trimmed V and J ends, which lost 0 bases and 5 bases, there was a span of 16 bases. The CDR3 bases are TGCAGTGCTAGAGATGCAGCAATCCTAGGGGAGACCCAGTACTTC. Translation gives CSARDAAILGETQYF.